Below, one T cell receptor (beta chain) is given with its context. The antigen is undetermined. The data belong to a study of Ad26.COV2.S vaccination and SARS-CoV-2 variants. About the research overall: The donor was enrolled in the Ad26.COV2.S arm of the COV1001 trial. Administration of Ad26.COV2.S was intramuscular, either once or twice 56 days apart. Study-wide results and limits: Measures of TCR breadth and depth may have fallen short of total T cell responses.

The treatment: some 19 received Ad26.COV2.S at low or high dose, single or two shots; a few received placebo; per-sample allocation not given. Day 63 after the first vaccine or placebo injection was the time point for sampling. The study used a vaccine consisting of an Ad26 vector that expressed Wuhan-strain SARS-CoV-2 spike. TCRdb's table, derived via immunoSEQ multiplex PCR, lists solely in-frame clones and lacks some. The table includes 350,000 to 500,000 clones, around 91% detected once. The sequence was collected from a person between 18 and 65 years old who received the Ad26.COV2.S COVID-19 vaccine or a placebo. Sequencing was performed on peripheral blood, taken in a trial of Ad26.COV2.S vaccine versus placebo.

This CDR3 is CASSLRAGASYNSPLHF. The CDR3, as DNA: TGTGCCAGCAGCTTAAGGGCAGGGGCGAGCTATAATTCACCCCTCCACTTT. The V gene is TRBV13, the J gene TRBJ1-6; TRBD1 might be the D (6 bases). This CDR3 has 17 amino acids. Trimming stripped 2 bases from V and 3 bases from J, with 14 bases between. Germline CDR1 is PRHDT and CDR2 is FYEKMQ (reference sequence). The variable domain in full, completed from reference TRBV13 and TRBJ1-6, reads AAGVIQSPRHLIKEKRETATLKCYPIPRHDTVYWYQQGPGQDPQFLISFYEKMQSDKGSIPDRFSAQQFSDYHSELNMSSLELGDSALYFCASSLRAGASYNSPLHFGNGTRLTVT.